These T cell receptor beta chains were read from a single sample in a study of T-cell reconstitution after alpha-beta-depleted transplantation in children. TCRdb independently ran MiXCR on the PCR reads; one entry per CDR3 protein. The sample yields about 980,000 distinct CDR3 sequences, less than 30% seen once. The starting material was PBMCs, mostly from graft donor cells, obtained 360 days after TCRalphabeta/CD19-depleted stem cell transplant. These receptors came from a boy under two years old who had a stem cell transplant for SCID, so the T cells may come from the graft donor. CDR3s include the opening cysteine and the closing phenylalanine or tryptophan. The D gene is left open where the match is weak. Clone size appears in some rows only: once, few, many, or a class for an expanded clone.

cdr3_nt: TGTGCCAGCAGCTTAGCGTTTGGGACTAGCGTTGCGTCCAGGACAGATACGCAGTATTTT; cdr3_aa: CASSLAFGTSVASRTDTQYF; clone_size: NA; j_call: TRBJ2-3; v_call: TRBV11-1; d_call: TRBD2
cdr3_nt: TGCAGCGTTGCCATTTATTGGGACAGGGGAACTGAAGCTTTCTTT; cdr3_aa: CSVAIYWDRGTEAFF; clone_size: few; j_call: TRBJ1-1; v_call: TRBV29-1; d_call: TRBD1
cdr3_nt: TGTGCCAGCAGCTTAGCGGGACTAGCGGATTACGAGCAGTACTTC; cdr3_aa: CASSLAGLADYEQYF; clone_size: few; j_call: TRBJ2-7; v_call: TRBV7-2; d_call: TRBD2
cdr3_nt: TGCAGCGACAGGGGTTGGGGGACTGAAGCTTTCTTT; cdr3_aa: CSDRGWGTEAFF; clone_size: NA; j_call: TRBJ1-1; v_call: TRBV29-1; d_call: TRBD1
cdr3_nt: TGCAGTGCTAGAGATTACGGGGGGCAGAGGAACTTC; cdr3_aa: CSARDYGGQRNF; clone_size: NA; j_call: TRBJ2-7; v_call: TRBV20-1; d_call: NA
cdr3_nt: TGTGCCAGCAGCCTCGGGACTAGCGGGGGGTTTGATACGCAGTATTTT; cdr3_aa: CASSLGTSGGFDTQYF; clone_size: NA; j_call: TRBJ2-3; v_call: TRBV12-3/TRBV12-4; d_call: TRBD2
cdr3_nt: TGTGCCAGCAGGCAGGGAGGCGGGGGCCCGAAGACCCAGTACTTC; cdr3_aa: CASRQGGGGPKTQYF; clone_size: NA; j_call: TRBJ2-5; v_call: TRBV7-2; d_call: NA
cdr3_nt: TGCGCCAGCAGCCAAGGCACAGGGGCCTCGGGCACAGATACGCAGTATTTT; cdr3_aa: CASSQGTGASGTDTQYF; clone_size: NA; j_call: TRBJ2-3; v_call: TRBV4-1; d_call: TRBD1
cdr3_nt: TGCGCCAGCAGCCAAGGGCGACAAAGGCTGAACACTGAAGCTTTCTTT; cdr3_aa: CASSQGRQRLNTEAFF; clone_size: NA; j_call: TRBJ1-1; v_call: TRBV4-1; d_call: NA
cdr3_nt: TGTGCCATCGGGACTAGCGGGGGGCCTACCTACGAGCAGTACTTC; cdr3_aa: CAIGTSGGPTYEQYF; clone_size: NA; j_call: TRBJ2-7; v_call: TRBV10-3; d_call: TRBD2
cdr3_nt: TGCGCATGGAGGACGGCGTACGAGCAGTACTTC; cdr3_aa: CAWRTAYEQYF; clone_size: few; j_call: TRBJ2-7; v_call: TRBV5-1; d_call: NA
cdr3_nt: TGTGCCAGCAGTCCAACCCGACTAAGGGGGGAGACCCAGTACTTC; cdr3_aa: CASSPTRLRGETQYF; clone_size: few; j_call: TRBJ2-5; v_call: TRBV12-3/TRBV12-4; d_call: NA
cdr3_nt: TGCGCCAGCAGCTTTGCCGCGAACACTGAAGCTTTCTTT; cdr3_aa: CASSFAANTEAFF; clone_size: NA; j_call: TRBJ1-1; v_call: TRBV5-1; d_call: NA
cdr3_nt: TGTGCCAGCAGTTTACCCCCGACCGCGGTATACTACGAGCAGTACTTC; cdr3_aa: CASSLPPTAVYYEQYF; clone_size: NA; j_call: TRBJ2-7; v_call: TRBV28; d_call: NA
cdr3_nt: TGTGCCAGCAGTGAAAGGTGGTTCACAGATACGCAGTATTTT; cdr3_aa: CASSERWFTDTQYF; clone_size: NA; j_call: TRBJ2-3; v_call: TRBV2; d_call: NA
cdr3_nt: TGCAGTGCTAGAGTTTGGGGAAGCACAGATACGCAGTATTTT; cdr3_aa: CSARVWGSTDTQYF; clone_size: NA; j_call: TRBJ2-3; v_call: TRBV20-1; d_call: NA
cdr3_nt: TGTGCCAGCAGTAACCTTCGGGAGACCCAGTACTTC; cdr3_aa: CASSNLRETQYF; clone_size: NA; j_call: TRBJ2-5; v_call: TRBV14; d_call: NA
cdr3_nt: TGTGCCAGCAGTGACATTTTCGACAGGGTATTTGCTGGTGAGCAGTTCTTC; cdr3_aa: CASSDIFDRVFAGEQFF; clone_size: NA; j_call: TRBJ2-1; v_call: TRBV6-1; d_call: TRBD1
cdr3_nt: TGCAGTGTCGCAGGGAGCTACGAGCAGTACTTC; cdr3_aa: CSVAGSYEQYF; clone_size: many; j_call: TRBJ2-7; v_call: TRBV29-1; d_call: NA
cdr3_nt: TGCAGTGCTGTGGGTCCGCCGGTGAACACTGAAGCTTTCTTT; cdr3_aa: CSAVGPPVNTEAFF; clone_size: few; j_call: TRBJ1-1; v_call: TRBV20-1; d_call: NA
cdr3_nt: TGCGCCAGCAGGGGGGGGACAGGGAGCACTGAAGCTTTCTTT; cdr3_aa: CASRGGTGSTEAFF; clone_size: NA; j_call: TRBJ1-1; v_call: TRBV5-1; d_call: TRBD1
cdr3_nt: TGTGCCAGCAGCACCAGGGGCGGGGAGCTGTTTTTT; cdr3_aa: CASSTRGGELFF; clone_size: few; j_call: TRBJ2-2; v_call: TRBV7-6; d_call: NA
cdr3_nt: TGCGCCAGCACCCCAACGCCAGGAGATATTCAAGAGACCCAGTACTTC; cdr3_aa: CASTPTPGDIQETQYF; clone_size: few; j_call: TRBJ2-5; v_call: TRBV5-1; d_call: NA
cdr3_nt: TGTGCCAGCAGCCCACCAACCCAGGGGAACTATGGCTACACCTTC; cdr3_aa: CASSPPTQGNYGYTF; clone_size: NA; j_call: TRBJ1-2; v_call: TRBV6-2/TRBV6-3; d_call: NA
cdr3_nt: TGTGCCAGCAGTCAGGGGCGGGTTGGAGAGACCCAGTACTTC; cdr3_aa: CASSQGRVGETQYF; clone_size: NA; j_call: TRBJ2-5; v_call: TRBV11-2; d_call: NA
cdr3_nt: TGCGCCAGCGGGGTTAGCGGGGGGCCGTACCCAAGGGAGACCCAGTACTTC; cdr3_aa: CASGVSGGPYPRETQYF; clone_size: NA; j_call: TRBJ2-5; v_call: TRBV4-1; d_call: TRBD2
cdr3_nt: TGCGCCAGCAGCGAGGGACAGGGGGCTAACTACGAGCAGTACTTC; cdr3_aa: CASSEGQGANYEQYF; clone_size: NA; j_call: TRBJ2-7; v_call: TRBV5-1; d_call: TRBD1
cdr3_nt: TGTGCCAGCAATAAGGGGGAGACCCAGTACTTC; cdr3_aa: CASNKGETQYF; clone_size: few; j_call: TRBJ2-5; v_call: TRBV28; d_call: NA
cdr3_nt: TGTGCCAGCAGTTTTAGGCCAGCCAAAAACATTCAGTACTTC; cdr3_aa: CASSFRPAKNIQYF; clone_size: NA; j_call: TRBJ2-4; v_call: TRBV12-3/TRBV12-4; d_call: NA
cdr3_nt: TGTGCCAGCAGTTACGCGGGGATGAGGCAAGAGACCCAGTACTTC; cdr3_aa: CASSYAGMRQETQYF; clone_size: NA; j_call: TRBJ2-5; v_call: TRBV6-2/TRBV6-3; d_call: NA
cdr3_nt: TGCAGTGCTGCCCCGGAAGGCTACGAGCAGTACTTC; cdr3_aa: CSAAPEGYEQYF; clone_size: NA; j_call: TRBJ2-7; v_call: TRBV20-1; d_call: NA
cdr3_nt: TGTGCCAGCAGTCCCCGGACCGGTTTCTGGGAGCAGTACTTC; cdr3_aa: CASSPRTGFWEQYF; clone_size: NA; j_call: TRBJ2-7; v_call: TRBV12-3/TRBV12-4; d_call: NA
cdr3_nt: TGTGCCAGCAGTGATTTTAACAGGGGGTTCGTGAACACTGAAGCTTTCTTT; cdr3_aa: CASSDFNRGFVNTEAFF; clone_size: NA; j_call: TRBJ1-1; v_call: TRBV2; d_call: TRBD1
cdr3_nt: TGTGCCAGCAGCTTCAGAGGGGGCGGTTCAGATACGCAGTATTTT; cdr3_aa: CASSFRGGGSDTQYF; clone_size: once; j_call: TRBJ2-3; v_call: TRBV7-9; d_call: TRBD1
cdr3_nt: TGCAGCCTCAACGAACTAGGTCTAGATACGCAGTATTTT; cdr3_aa: CSLNELGLDTQYF; clone_size: NA; j_call: TRBJ2-3; v_call: TRBV29-1; d_call: NA
cdr3_nt: TGTGCGGGCGGGGTAACTGGGGCCAACGTCCTGACTTTC; cdr3_aa: CAGGVTGANVLTF; clone_size: NA; j_call: TRBJ2-6; v_call: TRBV12-3/TRBV12-4; d_call: NA
cdr3_nt: TGTGCCAGCAGTGAGAGGAATGGCGGTCGAAAGAATGAGCAGTTCTTC; cdr3_aa: CASSERNGGRKNEQFF; clone_size: NA; j_call: TRBJ2-1; v_call: TRBV2; d_call: NA
cdr3_nt: TGTGCCAGCAGTTTTCCTCAAAACTACAATGAGCAGTTCTTC; cdr3_aa: CASSFPQNYNEQFF; clone_size: NA; j_call: TRBJ2-1; v_call: TRBV12-3/TRBV12-4; d_call: NA
cdr3_nt: TGCGCCAGCAGCTTGGATACAGGGGCCTACGAGCAGTACTTC; cdr3_aa: CASSLDTGAYEQYF; clone_size: few; j_call: TRBJ2-7; v_call: TRBV5-1; d_call: TRBD1
cdr3_nt: TGCAGCGGGAACAGGGCCCCTAATGAAAAACTGTTTTTT; cdr3_aa: CSGNRAPNEKLFF; clone_size: NA; j_call: TRBJ1-4; v_call: TRBV29-1; d_call: NA
cdr3_nt: TGCAGTGCTCGCTTCGCGACTAAATCCTACGAGCAGTACTTC; cdr3_aa: CSARFATKSYEQYF; clone_size: few; j_call: TRBJ2-7; v_call: TRBV20-1; d_call: NA
cdr3_nt: TGTGCCAGCTCTCGGGGTTTTGGAAACACCATATATTTT; cdr3_aa: CASSRGFGNTIYF; clone_size: few; j_call: TRBJ1-3; v_call: TRBV6-1; d_call: NA
cdr3_nt: TGTGCCAGCAGCTTTCTGACTAGCGGGGGGGCCCAGTACTTC; cdr3_aa: CASSFLTSGGAQYF; clone_size: few; j_call: TRBJ2-7; v_call: TRBV28; d_call: TRBD2
cdr3_nt: TGCAGTGCTAGAGATCTCCGGGGGCCCGAAGGCTACACCTTC; cdr3_aa: CSARDLRGPEGYTF; clone_size: few; j_call: TRBJ1-2; v_call: TRBV20-1; d_call: NA
cdr3_nt: TGCAGTGCTAGAGATCGCTCCTACAATGAGCAGTTCTTC; cdr3_aa: CSARDRSYNEQFF; clone_size: NA; j_call: TRBJ2-1; v_call: TRBV20-1; d_call: NA
cdr3_nt: TGCAGTGGGGGTGGGAGCGCAGGCGAAAACATTCAGTACTTC; cdr3_aa: CSGGGSAGENIQYF; clone_size: NA; j_call: TRBJ2-4; v_call: TRBV20-1; d_call: NA
cdr3_nt: TGTGCCAGCTCACCGGGACAAAAGGGCTACAATGAGCAGTTCTTC; cdr3_aa: CASSPGQKGYNEQFF; clone_size: NA; j_call: TRBJ2-1; v_call: TRBV18; d_call: NA
cdr3_nt: TGTGCCAGCAGCCCCCCGGTTGGGGCGGGGTACAATGAGCAGTTCTTC; cdr3_aa: CASSPPVGAGYNEQFF; clone_size: few; j_call: TRBJ2-1; v_call: TRBV9; d_call: NA
cdr3_nt: TGCGCCAGCAGCCAAGACCCAGCGGGGGGCCTGGATACGCAGTATTTT; cdr3_aa: CASSQDPAGGLDTQYF; clone_size: few; j_call: TRBJ2-3; v_call: TRBV4-3; d_call: TRBD2
cdr3_nt: TGTGCCAGCTCACCCGGGACTAGCGGGGCGTCATCCTACGAGCAGTACTTC; cdr3_aa: CASSPGTSGASSYEQYF; clone_size: NA; j_call: TRBJ2-7; v_call: TRBV18; d_call: TRBD2
cdr3_nt: TGCGCCAGCAGCCGTATATTCGGTGCCTACGAGCAGTACTTC; cdr3_aa: CASSRIFGAYEQYF; clone_size: few; j_call: TRBJ2-7; v_call: TRBV4-1; d_call: NA
cdr3_nt: TGCAGTGCTAATACGGCGAAGTATAGCAATCAGCCCCAGCATTTT; cdr3_aa: CSANTAKYSNQPQHF; clone_size: few; j_call: TRBJ1-5; v_call: TRBV20-1; d_call: NA
cdr3_nt: TGTGCCAGCAGTCCTCAGGGAGGGATCACTGAAGCTTTCTTT; cdr3_aa: CASSPQGGITEAFF; clone_size: few; j_call: TRBJ1-1; v_call: TRBV12-3/TRBV12-4; d_call: NA
cdr3_nt: TGTGCCATCAGTACGGACAGGGGGAACACTGAAGCTTTCTTT; cdr3_aa: CAISTDRGNTEAFF; clone_size: NA; j_call: TRBJ1-1; v_call: TRBV10-3; d_call: TRBD1
cdr3_nt: TGTGCCAGCAGTTTAGCACAGCTGGGCTTTGGGGAGCAGTACTTC; cdr3_aa: CASSLAQLGFGEQYF; clone_size: few; j_call: TRBJ2-7; v_call: TRBV12-3/TRBV12-4; d_call: NA
cdr3_nt: TGCAGCGTTGAAGTCAACACCGGGGAGCTGTTTTTT; cdr3_aa: CSVEVNTGELFF; clone_size: few; j_call: TRBJ2-2; v_call: TRBV29-1; d_call: NA